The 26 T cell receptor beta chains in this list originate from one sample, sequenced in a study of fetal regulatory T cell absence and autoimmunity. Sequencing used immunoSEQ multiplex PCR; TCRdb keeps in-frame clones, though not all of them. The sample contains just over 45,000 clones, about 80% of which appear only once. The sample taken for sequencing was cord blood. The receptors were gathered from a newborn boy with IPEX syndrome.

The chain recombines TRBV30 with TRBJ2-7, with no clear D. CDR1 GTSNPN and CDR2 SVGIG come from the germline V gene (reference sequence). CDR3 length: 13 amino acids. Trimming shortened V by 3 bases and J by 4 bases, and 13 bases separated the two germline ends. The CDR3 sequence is CAWRKLSEYEQYF. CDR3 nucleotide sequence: TGTGCCTGGAGAAAGCTAAGCGAATACGAGCAGTACTTC.

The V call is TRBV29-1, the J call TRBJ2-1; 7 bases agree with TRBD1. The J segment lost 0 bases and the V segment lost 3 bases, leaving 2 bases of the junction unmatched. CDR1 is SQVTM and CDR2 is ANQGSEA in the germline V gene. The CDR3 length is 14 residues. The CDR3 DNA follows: TGCAGCGTTGAGGCAGGGGGCTCCTACAATGAGCAGTTCTTC. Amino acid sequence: CSVEAGGSYNEQFF.

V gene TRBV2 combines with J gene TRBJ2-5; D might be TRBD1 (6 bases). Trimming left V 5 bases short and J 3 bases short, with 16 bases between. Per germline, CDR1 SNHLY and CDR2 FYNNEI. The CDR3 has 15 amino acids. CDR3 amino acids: CASSRVRGSEETQYF. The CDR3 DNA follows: TGTGCCAGCAGTCGAGTGAGGGGGTCGGAAGAGACCCAGTACTTC.

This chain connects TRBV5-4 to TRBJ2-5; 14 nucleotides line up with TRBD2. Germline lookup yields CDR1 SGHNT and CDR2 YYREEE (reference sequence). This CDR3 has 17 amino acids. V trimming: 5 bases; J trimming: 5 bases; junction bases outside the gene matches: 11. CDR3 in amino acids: CASRDRLAGGPQETQYF. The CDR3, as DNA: TGTGCCAGCAGGGATCGACTAGCGGGAGGGCCGCAGGAGACCCAGTACTTC.

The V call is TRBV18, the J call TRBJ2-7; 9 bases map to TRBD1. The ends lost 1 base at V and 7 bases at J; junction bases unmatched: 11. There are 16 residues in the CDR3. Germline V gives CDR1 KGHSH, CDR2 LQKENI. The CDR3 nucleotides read TGTGCCAGCTCACCACAAAGAACCGGGACAGGGCAGGAGCAGTACTTC. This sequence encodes CASSPQRTGTGQEQYF.

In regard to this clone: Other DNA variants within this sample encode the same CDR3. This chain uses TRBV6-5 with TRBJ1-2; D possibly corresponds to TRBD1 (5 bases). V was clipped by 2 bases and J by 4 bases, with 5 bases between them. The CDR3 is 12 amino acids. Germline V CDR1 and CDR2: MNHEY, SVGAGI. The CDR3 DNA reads TGTGCCAGCAGTTACAGGGGCTATGGCTACACCTTC. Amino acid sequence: CASSYRGYGYTF.

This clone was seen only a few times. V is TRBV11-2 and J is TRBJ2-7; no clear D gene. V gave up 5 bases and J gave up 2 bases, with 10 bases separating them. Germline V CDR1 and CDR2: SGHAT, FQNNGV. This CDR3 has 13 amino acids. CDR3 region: CASSAQVTYEQYF. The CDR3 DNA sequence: TGTGCCAGCAGCGCGCAGGTTACCTACGAGCAGTACTTC.

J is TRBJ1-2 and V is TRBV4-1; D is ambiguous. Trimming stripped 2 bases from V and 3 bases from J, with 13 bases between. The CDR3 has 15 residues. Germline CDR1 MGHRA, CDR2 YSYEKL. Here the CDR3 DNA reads TGCGCCAGCAGCCAAAACTCCAGGCCCTACTATGGCTACACCTTC. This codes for CASSQNSRPYYGYTF.

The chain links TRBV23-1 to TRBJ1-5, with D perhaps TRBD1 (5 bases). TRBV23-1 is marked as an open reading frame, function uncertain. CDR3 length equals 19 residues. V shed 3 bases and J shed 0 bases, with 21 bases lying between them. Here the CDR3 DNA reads TGCGCCAGCAGTCACTCCGGGACTATCGCAACCTATAGCAATCAGCCCCAGCATTTT. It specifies CASSHSGTIATYSNQPQHF.

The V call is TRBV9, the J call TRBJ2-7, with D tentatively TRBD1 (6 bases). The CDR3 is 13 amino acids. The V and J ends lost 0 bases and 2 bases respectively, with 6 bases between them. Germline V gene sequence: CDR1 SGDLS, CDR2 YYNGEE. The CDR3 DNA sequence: TGTGCCAGCAGCGTAGGGGACACCTACGAGCAGTACTTC. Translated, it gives CASSVGDTYEQYF.

This CDR3 reads CASSTLLAGGGNIQYF. The DNA of the CDR3 is TGTGCCAGCAGCACCCTACTAGCGGGGGGTGGGAACATTCAGTACTTC. V usage is TRBV5-4 and J usage is TRBJ2-4; 12 bases are shared with TRBD2. With V trimmed by 4 bases and J by 7 bases, 9 bases remained unmatched. Germline V gene data show CDR1 as SGHNT and CDR2 as YYREEE (reference sequence). This CDR3 is 16 amino acids long.

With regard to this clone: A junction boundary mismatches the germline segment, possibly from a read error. CDR3 DNA: TGTGCTAGCAGCCGACAGATCCAAGAGACCCAGTACTTC. Translation: CASSRQIQETQYF. The chain links TRBV7-7 to TRBJ2-5; D may be TRBD1 (5 bases). There are 13 residues in the CDR3. Per the germline V gene, CDR1 is SSHAT and CDR2 is FNYEAQ (reference sequence).

For the CDR3, the DNA is TGCGCCAGCAGCTCTGGACAGGGCTATGAGCAGTTCTTC. Its translation is CASSSGQGYEQFF. The V gene is TRBV5-1, the J gene TRBJ2-1; 8 bases fit TRBD1. J lost 8 bases, V lost 3 bases, and 4 bases had no gene match. The CDR3 runs to 13 residues. Germline V CDR1 and CDR2: SGHRS, YFSETQ.

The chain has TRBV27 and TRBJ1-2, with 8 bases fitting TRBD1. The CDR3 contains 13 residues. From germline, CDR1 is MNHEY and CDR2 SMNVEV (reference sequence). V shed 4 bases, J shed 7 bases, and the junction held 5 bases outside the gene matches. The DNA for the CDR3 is TGTGCCAGCAGTTACGCGACAGGGGCTGGCTACACCTTC. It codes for CASSYATGAGYTF.

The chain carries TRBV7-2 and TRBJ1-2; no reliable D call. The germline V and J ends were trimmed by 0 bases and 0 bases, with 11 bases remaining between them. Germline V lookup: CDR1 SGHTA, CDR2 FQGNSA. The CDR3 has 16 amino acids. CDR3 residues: CASSLATALPNYGYTF. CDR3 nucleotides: TGTGCCAGCAGCTTAGCCACAGCCCTACCTAACTATGGCTACACCTTC.

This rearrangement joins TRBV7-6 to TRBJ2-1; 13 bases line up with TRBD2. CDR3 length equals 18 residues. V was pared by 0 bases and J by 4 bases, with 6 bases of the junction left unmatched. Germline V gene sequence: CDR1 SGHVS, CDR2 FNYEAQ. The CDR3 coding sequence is TGTGCCAGCAGCTTAGCGACTAGCGGGGGGTTGGGTTACAATGAGCAGTTCTTC. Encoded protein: CASSLATSGGLGYNEQFF.

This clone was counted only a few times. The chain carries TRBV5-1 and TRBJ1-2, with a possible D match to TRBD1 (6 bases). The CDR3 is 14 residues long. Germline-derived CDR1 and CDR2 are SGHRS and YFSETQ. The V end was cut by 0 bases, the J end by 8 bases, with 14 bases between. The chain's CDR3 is CASSLAGQGFGYTF. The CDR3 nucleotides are TGCGCCAGCAGCTTGGCGGGGCAGGGGTTCGGCTACACCTTC.

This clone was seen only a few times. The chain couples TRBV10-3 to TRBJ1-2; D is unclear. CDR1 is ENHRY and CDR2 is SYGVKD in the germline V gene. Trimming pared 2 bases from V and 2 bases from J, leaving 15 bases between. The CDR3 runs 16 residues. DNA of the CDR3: TGTGCCATCAGTGAGGGAACCCCTTACTCCAACTATGGCTACACCTTC. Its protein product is CAISEGTPYSNYGYTF.

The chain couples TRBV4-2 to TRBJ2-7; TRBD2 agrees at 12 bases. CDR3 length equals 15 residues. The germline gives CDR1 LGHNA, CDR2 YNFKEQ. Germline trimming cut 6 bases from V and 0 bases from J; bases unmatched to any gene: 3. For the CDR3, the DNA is TGTGCCAGCAGACAGGGACTAGCGGGCTCCTACGAGCAGTACTTC. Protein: CASRQGLAGSYEQYF.

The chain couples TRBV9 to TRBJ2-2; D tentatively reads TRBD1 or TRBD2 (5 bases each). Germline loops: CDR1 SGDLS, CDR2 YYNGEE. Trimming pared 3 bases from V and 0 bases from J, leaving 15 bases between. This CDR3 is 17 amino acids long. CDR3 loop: CASSAPSSGPNTGELFF. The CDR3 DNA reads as TGTGCCAGCAGCGCCCCCTCTTCGGGGCCGAACACCGGGGAGCTGTTTTTT.

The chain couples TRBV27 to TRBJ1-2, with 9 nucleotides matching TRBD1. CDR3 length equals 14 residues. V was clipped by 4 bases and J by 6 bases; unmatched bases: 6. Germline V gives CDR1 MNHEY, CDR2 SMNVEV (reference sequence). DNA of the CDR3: TGTGCCAGCAGTTCCGGACAGGGGTGGGATGGCTACACCTTC. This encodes CASSSGQGWDGYTF.

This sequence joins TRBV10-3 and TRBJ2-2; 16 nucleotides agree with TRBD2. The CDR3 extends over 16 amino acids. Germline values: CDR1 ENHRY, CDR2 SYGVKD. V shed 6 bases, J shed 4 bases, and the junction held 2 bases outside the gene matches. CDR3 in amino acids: CAIRGLAGGVTGELFF. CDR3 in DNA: TGTGCCATCAGGGGACTAGCGGGAGGGGTCACCGGGGAGCTGTTTTTT.

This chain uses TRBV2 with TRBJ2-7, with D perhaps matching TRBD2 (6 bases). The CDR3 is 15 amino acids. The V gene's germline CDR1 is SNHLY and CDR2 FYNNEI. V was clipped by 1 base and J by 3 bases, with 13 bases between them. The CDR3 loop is CASSEVGLSDYEQYF. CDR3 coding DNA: TGTGCCAGCAGTGAAGTGGGACTCTCTGACTACGAGCAGTACTTC.

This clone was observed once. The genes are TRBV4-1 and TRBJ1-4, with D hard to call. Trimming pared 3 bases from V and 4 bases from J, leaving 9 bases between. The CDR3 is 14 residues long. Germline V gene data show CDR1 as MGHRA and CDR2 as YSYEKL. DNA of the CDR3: TGCGCCAGCAGCCACCTGGGTCTTAATGAAAAACTGTTTTTT. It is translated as CASSHLGLNEKLFF.

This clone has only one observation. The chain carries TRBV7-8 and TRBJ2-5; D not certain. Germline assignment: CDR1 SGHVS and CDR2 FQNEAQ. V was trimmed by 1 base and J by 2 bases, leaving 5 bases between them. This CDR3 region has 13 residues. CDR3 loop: CASSLGVQETQYF. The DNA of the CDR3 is TGTGCCAGCAGCTTAGGGGTACAAGAGACCCAGTACTTC.

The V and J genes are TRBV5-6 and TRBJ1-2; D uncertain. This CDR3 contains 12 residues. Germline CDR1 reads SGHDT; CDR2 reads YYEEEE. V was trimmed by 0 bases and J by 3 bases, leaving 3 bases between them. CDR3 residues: CASSLGHYGYTF. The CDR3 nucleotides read TGTGCCAGCAGCTTGGGGCACTATGGCTACACCTTC.